This entry lists 3 T cell receptor beta chains sequenced from one sample in a study of cytomegalovirus exposure and HLA in healthy donors. A multiplex PCR was run with 60 Vbeta primers and 13 Jbeta primers. Using immunoSEQ multiplex PCR, the repertoire was profiled, and TCRdb retains in-frame clones only, with some absent. This sample has around 200,000 clones, with roughly 80% found just once. The sequenced material came from PBMCs. The receptors were gathered from a woman aged 18 to 35 in good health and CMV-seronegative.

The gene calls are TRBV6-5 and TRBJ1-5, with D uncertain. V was clipped by 7 bases and J by 5 bases, with 9 bases between them. The CDR3 length is 12 residues. Germline assignment: CDR1 MNHEY and CDR2 SVGAGI. The CDR3 coding sequence is TGTGCCAGCACCCTTAATTATCAGCCCCAGCATTTT. Protein sequence: CASTLNYQPQHF.

This clone has just a few counts. The chain is built from TRBV27 and TRBJ2-7; a weak D match, TRBD1 (6 bases). Trimming cost V 2 bases and J 6 bases, with 23 bases left between them. Germline V gene data show CDR1 as MNHEY and CDR2 as SMNVEV (reference sequence). The CDR3 has 17 amino acids. The CDR3 bases are TGTGCCAGCAGTTTACGAACGACAGGTGAGGAATTCCGCGAGCAGTACTTC. Amino acid sequence: CASSLRTTGEEFREQYF.

The genes are TRBV4-2 and TRBJ2-1; D possibly corresponds to TRBD2 (6 bases). The CDR3 loop spans 15 amino acids. The germline V gene encodes CDR1 LGHNA and CDR2 YNFKEQ. The V end was cut by 0 bases, the J end by 4 bases, with 10 bases between. CDR3 loop: CASSQEAGTYNEQFF. CDR3 sequence (DNA): TGTGCCAGCAGCCAAGAAGCCGGGACTTACAATGAGCAGTTCTTC.